These 22 T cell receptor beta chains were all obtained from the same sample, sequenced in a study of blood T cell repertoires in COVID-19. Assay: immunoSEQ multiplex PCR; the TCRdb copy retains only in-frame clones and omits some. Of about 69,000 clones listed, roughly 85% were seen once; the top ten hold around 2.9%. Sequenced sample: peripheral blood. These receptors were obtained from an elderly man with acute or convalescent COVID-19.

The gene calls are TRBV12-5 and TRBJ2-1, with 8 bases lining up with TRBD2. The junction had 10 bases not matched to a gene; V was cut back by 5 bases and J by 1 base. CDR1 and CDR2 from the germline V gene are LGHNT and FRNRAP. The CDR3 runs 17 residues. The DNA for the CDR3 is TGTGCTAGTGGTGGAACCTCCGGGACTAGTTCCTACAATGAGCAGTTCTTC. Amino acid sequence: CASGGTSGTSSYNEQFF.

Note on this clone: Other DNA sequences from this sample encode an identical CDR3 as well. The V call is TRBV29-1, the J call TRBJ2-1; the D gene is possibly TRBD2 (5 bases). This CDR3 has 13 residues. Germline V gives CDR1 SQVTM, CDR2 ANQGSEA. V gave up 2 bases and J gave up 1 base, with 6 bases separating them. The CDR3: CSVESGSYNEQFF. CDR3 coding DNA: TGCAGCGTTGAATCGGGGTCCTACAATGAGCAGTTCTTC.

This chain connects TRBV29-1 to TRBJ2-1; the D is unclear. Looked up from germline, CDR1 is SQVTM and CDR2 is ANQGSEA. Between the trimmed V and J ends, which lost 0 bases and 3 bases, there was a span of 12 bases. CDR3 length equals 15 residues. The CDR3 DNA reads as TGCAGCGTTGAAGACGGTCACGAAATCTACAATGAGCAGTTCTTC. Encoded protein: CSVEDGHEIYNEQFF.

This chain uses TRBV7-8 with TRBJ2-1; 14 bases match TRBD2. Germline V lookup: CDR1 SGHVS, CDR2 FQNEAQ. This CDR3 has 16 residues. The junction had 8 bases not matched to a gene; V was cut back by 4 bases and J by 9 bases. CDR3 in DNA: TGTGCCAGCAGCTACCTGGGACTAGCGGGAGTGGGTGAGCAGTTCTTC. Translation: CASSYLGLAGVGEQFF.

V and J are TRBV4-2 and TRBJ1-2; TRBD1 might be the D (5 bases). The CDR3 extends over 15 amino acids. V was clipped by 4 bases and J by 3 bases, with 15 bases between them. CDR1 and CDR2 from the germline V gene are LGHNA and YNFKEQ. As DNA, the CDR3 is TGTGCCAGCAGCCCACTTAACGGACATGACTATGGCTACACCTTC. It encodes CASSPLNGHDYGYTF.

V usage is TRBV7-9 and J usage is TRBJ1-1, with 8 bases matching TRBD1. The germline V gene has CDR1 SEHNR and CDR2 FQNEAQ (reference sequence). V lost 4 bases to trimming and J lost 1 base; unmatched junction nucleotides: 5. The CDR3 extends over 15 amino acids. CDR3 nucleotide sequence: TGTGCCAGCAGCTCAGGACAGGGTAAGAACACTGAAGCTTTCTTT. It codes for CASSSGQGKNTEAFF. The full variable domain, completed using reference TRBV7-9 and TRBJ1-1, is DTGVSQNPRHKITKRGQNVTFRCDPISEHNRLYWYRQTLGQGPEFLTYFQNEAQLEKSRLLSDRFSAERPKGSFSTLEIQRTEQGDSAMYLCASSSGQGKNTEAFFGQGTRLTVV.

The gene calls are TRBV27 and TRBJ1-1, with D tentatively TRBD1 (5 bases). Germline-derived CDR1 and CDR2 are MNHEY and SMNVEV (reference sequence). The CDR3 loop spans 14 amino acids. V lost 8 bases and J lost 1, with 14 bases in between. The CDR3 DNA follows: TGTGCCAGCCGCTGGGGCAGCTCGAACACTGAAGCTTTCTTT. Protein: CASRWGSSNTEAFF.

The rearrangement joins TRBV6-1 to TRBJ1-1; tentatively, D is TRBD1 (5 bases). Trimming removed 3 bases at V and 0 bases at J, with 8 bases between. The germline V gene encodes CDR1 MNHNS and CDR2 SASEGT. This CDR3 has 14 amino acids. In DNA form, the CDR3 reads TGTGCCAGCAGTGAGGGGCCTATGAACACTGAAGCTTTCTTT. Encoded protein: CASSEGPMNTEAFF.

The rearrangement joins TRBV2 to TRBJ2-2, with 11 bases matching TRBD2. V lost 8 bases and J lost 8; bases outside the gene matches: 10. The CDR3 is made up of 15 amino acids. Germline CDR1 reads SNHLY; CDR2 reads FYNNEI. CDR3 region: CASRGTSGSLGELFF. In nucleotides, the CDR3 is TGTGCCAGCCGCGGGACTAGCGGATCTTTGGGGGAGCTGTTTTTT. Combining the CDR3 with reference TRBV2 and TRBJ2-2 gives the whole variable domain EPEVTQTPSHQVTQMGQEVILRCVPISNHLYFYWYRQILGQKVEFLVSFYNNEISEKSEIFDDQFSVERPDGSNFTLKIRSTKLEDSAMYFCASRGTSGSLGELFFGEGSRLTVL.

This chain connects TRBV27 to TRBJ2-1; 10 nucleotides match TRBD2. The ends lost 5 bases at V and 9 bases at J; junction bases unmatched: 10. The length of the CDR3 is 15 residues. Germline lookup yields CDR1 MNHEY and CDR2 SMNVEV (reference sequence). Here the CDR3 reads CASSPWTSGRTEQFF. The CDR3, as DNA: TGTGCCAGCAGTCCCTGGACTAGCGGACGCACTGAGCAGTTCTTC.

This chain joins TRBV19 and TRBJ2-3; TRBD1 is a possible D gene (6 bases). The CDR3 spans 15 residues. V was shortened by 3 bases and J by 5 bases, with 15 bases between the two germline ends. In germline, CDR1 is LNHDA, CDR2 SQIVND (reference sequence). The CDR3 here is CASSMGVGGQDTQYF. Written as DNA, the CDR3 is TGTGCCAGTAGTATGGGTGTTGGGGGACAAGATACGCAGTATTTT. The full variable domain, completed using reference TRBV19 and TRBJ2-3, is DGGITQSPKYLFRKEGQNVTLSCEQNLNHDAMYWYRQDPGQGLRLIYYSQIVNDFQKGDIAEGYSVSREKKESFPLTVTSAQKNPTAFYLCASSMGVGGQDTQYFGPGTRLTVL.

The rearrangement joins TRBV6-5 to TRBJ1-1; TRBD1 might be the D (6 bases). The germline gives CDR1 MNHEY, CDR2 SVGAGI. The CDR3 covers 14 residues. V lost 1 base and J lost 6, with 12 bases in between. CDR3 protein: CASSYLTQGSEAFF. CDR3 sequence (DNA): TGTGCCAGCAGTTACTTAACTCAGGGGTCTGAAGCTTTCTTT.

This sequence joins TRBV10-3 and TRBJ2-1, with 16 positions matching TRBD2. This CDR3 has 20 amino acids. Unmatched junction bases numbered 13, after V lost 5 bases and J lost 3 bases. Germline V gene sequence: CDR1 ENHRY, CDR2 SYGVKD. The CDR3 region is CAISSFAGTSGRAGYNEQFF. The CDR3, as DNA: TGTGCCATCAGTTCCTTTGCCGGGACTAGCGGGAGGGCCGGCTACAATGAGCAGTTCTTC.

The gene calls are TRBV6-6 and TRBJ2-7; the match to TRBD2 covers 10 bases. The CDR3 is 15 amino acids. Germline V gene lookup returns CDR1 MNHNY and CDR2 SVGAGI (reference sequence). J lost 4 bases, V lost 7 bases, and 10 bases had no gene match. The CDR3 DNA reads as TGTGCCAGCACCCTCGGGGGACTAGCGTTGTACGAGCAGTACTTC. Amino acids: CASTLGGLALYEQYF.

This chain joins TRBV5-5 and TRBJ2-7, with D perhaps matching TRBD1 (6 bases). Germline-derived CDR1 and CDR2 are SGHKS and YYEKEE (reference sequence). This CDR3 comprises 17 residues. Trimming took 3 bases from V and 1 from J, leaving 20 bases between them. This CDR3 reads CASSWSHRDTSSYEQYF. DNA of the CDR3: TGTGCCAGCAGCTGGAGTCACCGGGACACCTCATCCTACGAGCAGTACTTC.

The V and J genes are TRBV7-2 and TRBJ2-5, with D possibly matching TRBD2 (7 bases). Per germline, CDR1 SGHTA and CDR2 FQGNSA. The CDR3 is 14 residues long. Trimming cost V 3 bases and J 4 bases, with 12 bases left between them. This chain's CDR3 is CASSFAGAGETQYF. CDR3 coding DNA: TGTGCCAGCAGCTTTGCGGGGGCGGGAGAGACCCAGTACTTC.

The V and J genes are TRBV18 and TRBJ2-6; 7 bases fit TRBD1. CDR3 length equals 16 residues. CDR1 is KGHSH and CDR2 is LQKENI in the germline V gene. V was clipped by 3 bases and J by 4 bases; unmatched bases: 6. CDR3 DNA sequence: TGTGCCAGCTCACCCGACAGGGTAGCGGGGGCCAACGTCCTGACTTTC. It yields the protein CASSPDRVAGANVLTF.

The genes are TRBV10-1 and TRBJ1-6, with D unresolved. Germline CDR1 WNHNN, CDR2 SYGVQD (reference sequence). Trimming left V 6 bases short and J 5 bases short, with 5 bases between. The CDR3 extends over 12 amino acids. The CDR3 DNA follows: TGCGCCAGCAGCGGAGATAATTCACCCCTCCACTTT. Amino acid sequence: CASSGDNSPLHF.

The V call is TRBV10-2, the J call TRBJ1-1; D not certain. Trimming left V 5 bases short and J 3 bases short, with 16 bases between. This CDR3 is 15 amino acids long. From germline, CDR1 is WSHSY and CDR2 SAAADI. CDR3 protein: CASSTPPRGDTEAFF. The CDR3, as DNA: TGCGCCAGCAGTACCCCCCCACGGGGTGACACTGAAGCTTTCTTT.

This chain uses TRBV3-1 (or the pseudogene TRBV3-2) with TRBJ1-2; no clear D. The CDR3 loop spans 14 amino acids. The V end was cut by 1 base, the J end by 4 bases, with 10 bases between. Looked up from germline, CDR1 is LGHDT and CDR2 is YNNKEL (reference sequence). CDR3 amino acids: CASSQARGIYGYTF. CDR3 DNA sequence: TGTGCCAGCAGCCAAGCCCGGGGAATCTATGGCTACACCTTC.

This chain links TRBV28 with TRBJ2-2; 9 bases are shared with TRBD2. The CDR3 has 17 residues. V trimming: 3 bases; J trimming: 2 bases; junction bases outside the gene matches: 7. The germline CDR1 and CDR2 sequences are MDHEN and SYDVKM. CDR3 residues: CASSFWASGANTGELFF. Here the CDR3 DNA reads TGTGCCAGCAGTTTTTGGGCTAGCGGGGCTAACACCGGGGAGCTGTTTTTT.

The V call is TRBV5-1, the J call TRBJ2-7; D is possibly TRBD2 (6 bases). CDR3 length equals 14 residues. The germline V gene has CDR1 SGHRS and CDR2 YFSETQ. V was cut by 4 bases and J by 6 bases, with 17 bases left in between. This CDR3 reads CASSQGLRLGEQYF. The DNA for the CDR3 is TGCGCCAGCAGCCAGGGACTCAGGTTGGGCGAGCAGTACTTC.